The 19 T cell receptor beta chains presented below share a single source sample, sequenced in a study of shared clonotypes between healthy human individuals. The data were produced by immunoSEQ multiplex PCR, yet TCRdb's version contains in-frame clones alone and is incomplete. In the table there are around 2.3 million clones, approximately 95% of which are singletons. What was sequenced was naive CD4+ T cells sorted from blood. The subset: CD45RA+ positively selected. The receptors originated from a young man in good health.

CDR3 nucleotide sequence: TGCAGCGTTAGCTATGGCCAGAACACTGAAGCTTTCTTT. This sequence encodes CSVSYGQNTEAFF. The chain has TRBV29-1 and TRBJ1-1; D not certain. The V gene lost 5 bases and the J gene lost 1 base, with 11 bases spanning the gap. Germline loops: CDR1 SQVTM, CDR2 ANQGSEA. This CDR3 is 13 amino acids long.

This clone was found once. The chain uses TRBV30 and TRBJ1-4; D not certain. CDR1 and CDR2 from the germline V gene are GTSNPN and SVGIG (reference sequence). Trimming removed 0 bases at V and 3 bases at J, with 14 bases between. This CDR3 region has 16 residues. DNA for the CDR3: TGTGCCTGGAGTGTACGTCGGGGAGGGTCTAATGAAAAACTGTTTTTT. This translates into CAWSVRRGGSNEKLFF.

This chain uses TRBV10-3 with TRBJ2-7; 8 bases align to TRBD1. The CDR3 has 15 amino acids. In germline, CDR1 is ENHRY, CDR2 SYGVKD. V shed 10 bases and J 2 bases; nucleotides not matched to a gene: 13. The CDR3, as DNA: TGTGCCAGCAATCCGACAGGGGCGGAAGCCTACGAGCAGTACTTC. Protein sequence: CASNPTGAEAYEQYF.

This rearrangement joins TRBV5-8 to TRBJ1-2; D possibly corresponds to TRBD1 (5 bases). The CDR3 length is 13 residues. Trimming removed 7 bases from V and 8 bases from J, with 18 bases in between. Per germline, CDR1 SGHTS and CDR2 YDEGEE. CDR3 protein: CASFRVDRGGYTF. Written as DNA, the CDR3 is TGTGCCAGCTTCCGGGTTGATCGGGGCGGCTACACCTTC.

The chain combines TRBV4-1 with TRBJ2-3, with 10 positions matching TRBD1. The germline CDR1 and CDR2 sequences are MGHRA and YSYEKL. Losses at the gene ends were 1 base for V and 0 bases for J; bases not matched to a gene: 4. This CDR3 region has 17 residues. CDR3 nucleotides: TGCGCCAGCAGCCAAGCGGGACAGGGGCCGAGCACAGATACGCAGTATTTT. Encoded protein: CASSQAGQGPSTDTQYF.

This sequence joins TRBV2 and TRBJ2-7, with 8 bases matching TRBD1. The ends lost 6 bases at V and 13 bases at J; junction bases unmatched: 14. Germline V gene lookup returns CDR1 SNHLY and CDR2 FYNNEI. The CDR3 spans 13 residues. The CDR3 coding sequence is TGTGCCAGCAGCTCACTCAATGGACAGGGAGAATACTTC. Translated, it gives CASSSLNGQGEYF.

The chain links TRBV27 to TRBJ2-7; D remains ambiguous. Germline-derived CDR1 and CDR2 are MNHEY and SMNVEV (reference sequence). The V and J ends lost 5 bases and 7 bases respectively, with 21 bases between them. The CDR3 has 15 amino acids. CDR3 bases: TGTGCCAGCAGTCCTGGATCCACCCTTTCTGGAGAGCAGTACTTC. Protein sequence: CASSPGSTLSGEQYF.

V and J are TRBV30 and TRBJ2-1; no firm D call. V was trimmed by 4 bases and J by 5 bases, leaving 18 bases between them. CDR1 and CDR2 from the germline V gene are GTSNPN and SVGIG (reference sequence). The CDR3 extends over 15 amino acids. The CDR3 protein is CAWISRLLTDNEQFF. CDR3 DNA sequence: TGTGCCTGGATTTCTCGCCTCCTGACTGACAATGAGCAGTTCTTC.

The rearrangement uses TRBV5-5 and TRBJ2-7; perhaps TRBD1 as D (5 bases). Germline CDR1 and CDR2: SGHKS and YYEKEE (reference sequence). The CDR3 covers 13 residues. V was shortened by 0 bases and J by 3 bases, with 7 bases between the two germline ends. CDR3 amino acids: CASSLEGHYEQYF. Here the CDR3 DNA reads TGTGCCAGCAGCTTGGAGGGGCACTACGAGCAGTACTTC.

The V call is TRBV9, the J call TRBJ2-1; D is undetermined. The V gene lost 0 bases and the J gene lost 9 bases, with 13 bases spanning the gap. The germline gives CDR1 SGDLS, CDR2 YYNGEE. This CDR3 comprises 14 residues. The CDR3: CASSVEGFFGEQFF. CDR3 bases: TGTGCCAGCAGCGTAGAAGGATTTTTTGGTGAGCAGTTCTTC.

This clone turned up a few times. Other DNA sequences within the sample encode an identical CDR3. The chain recombines TRBV4-1 with TRBJ1-2; 10 bases line up with TRBD1. V lost 2 bases, J lost 2 bases, and 2 bases stayed unmatched. The CDR3 contains 15 residues. Germline CDR1 and CDR2: MGHRA and YSYEKL. CDR3 loop: CASSQPGQGNYGYTF. As DNA, the CDR3 is TGCGCCAGCAGCCAACCGGGACAGGGGAACTATGGCTACACCTTC.

This chain links TRBV30 with TRBJ1-2; TRBD1 aligns across 10 bases. The trim removed 4 bases at V and 8 bases at J, leaving 7 bases unmatched. The CDR3 has 13 residues. Germline assignment: CDR1 GTSNPN and CDR2 SVGIG (reference sequence). The CDR3 loop reads CAWTPGQGLGYTF. CDR3 in DNA: TGTGCCTGGACCCCGGGACAGGGGCTAGGCTACACCTTC.

The chain has TRBV19 and TRBJ2-3, with D perhaps TRBD2 (6 bases). The CDR3 is 14 residues long. V was clipped by 8 bases and J by 1 base, with 13 bases between them. Germline lookup yields CDR1 LNHDA and CDR2 SQIVND (reference sequence). The CDR3 protein is CASSLGGGTDTQYF. The CDR3 region has the DNA TGTGCCAGTTCTTTAGGCGGGGGCACAGATACGCAGTATTTT.

The genes are TRBV11-1 and TRBJ1-3; perhaps TRBD1 as D (5 bases). Germline CDR1 is SGHAT and CDR2 is FQDESV (reference sequence). This CDR3 is 15 amino acids long. The ends were cut back, 3 bases at V and 0 bases at J, with 9 bases in the middle. As DNA, the CDR3 is TGTGCCAGCAGCTTGGGACTCCTCTCTGGAAACACCATATATTTT. It translates to CASSLGLLSGNTIYF.

The chain employs TRBV2 and TRBJ1-3; D is perhaps TRBD1 (5 bases). From germline, CDR1 is SNHLY and CDR2 FYNNEI. The CDR3 extends over 15 amino acids. V lost 7 bases and J lost 12, with 25 bases in between. The CDR3 loop is CASTAAQGLEGGIYF. The CDR3 nucleotides are TGTGCCAGCACCGCCGCCCAGGGTCTGGAAGGTGGCATATATTTT.

The chain uses TRBV28 and TRBJ1-2; D may be TRBD1 (6 bases). Per germline, CDR1 MDHEN and CDR2 SYDVKM. The CDR3 is 15 amino acids. V dropped 2 bases and J dropped 5 bases, with 15 bases sitting between them. This CDR3 is CASSLGQGSGYGYTF. CDR3 nucleotides: TGTGCCAGCAGTTTAGGTCAGGGGTCGGGGTATGGCTACACCTTC.

The rearrangement uses TRBV4-1 and TRBJ2-3; 9 bases match TRBD1. Losses at the gene ends were 6 bases for V and 3 bases for J; bases not matched to a gene: 10. Looked up from germline, CDR1 is MGHRA and CDR2 is YSYEKL. There are 16 residues in the CDR3. As DNA, the CDR3 is TGCGCCAGCAGGACTAACAGGGGGCCGGAGACAGATACGCAGTATTTT. Residues: CASRTNRGPETDTQYF.

The chain combines TRBV6-5 with TRBJ1-1; 10 bases agree with TRBD1. Germline trimming cut 2 bases from V and 8 bases from J; bases unmatched to any gene: 2. This CDR3 region has 13 residues. Per germline, CDR1 MNHEY and CDR2 SVGAGI. The CDR3: CASSYGQGGEAFF. In nucleotides, the CDR3 is TGTGCCAGCAGTTACGGACAGGGGGGCGAAGCTTTCTTT.

As to this clone: The sample has other DNA sequences that encode this CDR3 too. This chain links TRBV7-2 with TRBJ1-2; 11 nucleotides align to TRBD1. With 5 bases clipped from V and 4 bases from J, the junction kept 6 bases outside the gene matches. Germline V CDR1 and CDR2: SGHTA, FQGNSA. The CDR3 has 15 amino acids. CDR3 amino acids: CASSTGQGALYGYTF. The CDR3 bases are TGTGCCAGCAGCACTGGACAGGGGGCCCTCTATGGCTACACCTTC.